This entry describes one T cell receptor beta chain. Its antigen remains unknown. With sequencing, the targeted depth ranged from 1 in 200,000 to 1 in 1 million T cells. The table came from immunoSEQ multiplex PCR; TCRdb's copy has only in-frame clones and leaves some out. The table has about 68,000 clones, about 63% seen once. This sample is drawn from a study of cytotoxic CD8 clonotypes in ibrutinib-treated CLL. Regarding the study as a whole: While tracking circulating CD8+ T-cell counts, baseline clonality exceeded that of age-matched healthy donors. Elevated clonality accompanied ibrutinib response, with a return toward baseline values at progression. Stable or contracted on treatment, public clonotypes were also uncommon.

CDR3 length: 14 amino acids. V lost 1 base and J lost 7, with 8 bases in between. The germline gives CDR1 LNHNV, CDR2 YYDKDF (reference sequence). This material consisted of PBMCs, taken after 12 months of ibrutinib treatment. The rearrangement uses TRBV15 and TRBJ1-6; TRBD1 is a possible D gene (5 bases). The TCR sequence derives from a human donor with chronic lymphocytic leukemia. The CDR3 here is CATSRVGDNSPLHF. CDR3 DNA: TGTGCCACCAGCAGAGTAGGGGACAATTCACCCCTCCACTTT.